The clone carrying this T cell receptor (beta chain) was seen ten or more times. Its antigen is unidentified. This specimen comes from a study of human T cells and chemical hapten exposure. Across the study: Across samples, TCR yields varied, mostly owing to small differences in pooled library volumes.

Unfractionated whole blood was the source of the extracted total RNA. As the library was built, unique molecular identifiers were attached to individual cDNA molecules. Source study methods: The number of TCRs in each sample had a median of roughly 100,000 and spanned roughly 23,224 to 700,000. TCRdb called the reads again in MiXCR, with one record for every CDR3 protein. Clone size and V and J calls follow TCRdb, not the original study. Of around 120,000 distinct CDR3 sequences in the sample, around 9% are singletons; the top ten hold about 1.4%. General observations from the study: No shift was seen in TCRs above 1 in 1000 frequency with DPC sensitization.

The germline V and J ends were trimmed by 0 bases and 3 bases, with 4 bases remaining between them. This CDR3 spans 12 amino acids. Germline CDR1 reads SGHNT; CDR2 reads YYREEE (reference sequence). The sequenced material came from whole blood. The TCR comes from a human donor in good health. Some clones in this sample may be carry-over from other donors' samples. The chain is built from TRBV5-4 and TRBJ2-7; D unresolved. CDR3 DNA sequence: TGTGCCAGCAGCTTGGACGGCTACGAGCAGTACTTC. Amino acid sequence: CASSLDGYEQYF.